The present T cell receptor (beta chain) was sequenced within a study of CXCR3-negative and CXCR3-positive naive CD8 T cells. Notes on the study in general: CXCR3-negative naive cells had less hydrophobic TRB CDR3s than did CXCR3-positive naive cells.

The CDR3 has 17 residues. Notes on this clonotype: Its antigen remains unidentified.

UMI labels and 5' RACE were used to prepare the TRB cDNA libraries. After re-calling the 5' RACE reads, TCRdb lists one entry per CDR3 protein, DNA absent. Its table records more than 70,000 distinct CDR3 sequences. The chain has TRBV12-3 or TRBV12-4 and TRBJ2-1; TCRdb's D gene call, TRBD2, goes unchecked for lack of DNA. The origin of this receptor is a human donor in good health. Some clones in this sample may be carry-over from other donors' samples. Sequenced: naive CXCR3+ CD8+ T cells from blood. Sample subset: CD45RO-CCR7+CD27+CD95- naive CD8+ T cells expressing CXCR3 (TNR3+). The CDR3 is CASSLDALAGGSDEQFF.